These 5 T cell receptor beta chains came from one sample sequenced in a study of CD8 T cell repertoires and HIV-1 epitope variants. No antigen is known for these receptors. Sequencing used immunoSEQ multiplex PCR; TCRdb keeps in-frame clones, though not all of them. The table records approximately 5,400 clones, around 64% of them present only once. Sequenced material: cultured CD8+ T cells derived from PBMCs. Every receptor here comes from a male donor with HIV.

Notes on this clone: An end of the junction differs from the germline gene, which may be a read error. The J gene is TRBJ2-1, the V gene TRBV7-7, with 7 bases lining up with TRBD2. The CDR3 is 17 amino acids. CDR1 and CDR2 (germline): SSHAT, FNYEAQ (reference sequence). CDR3 in DNA: TGTGCTAGCAGCTCTATAAGCGGGGCCCCGTCCTACAATGAGCAGTTCTTC. Residues: CASSSISGAPSYNEQFF.

The rearrangement joins TRBV5-4 to TRBJ2-7; no clear D gene. V dropped 0 bases and J dropped 7 bases, with 8 bases sitting between them. The CDR3 runs 12 residues. Germline-derived CDR1 and CDR2 are SGHNT and YYREEE (reference sequence). This CDR3 is CASSLDGLEQYF. In DNA, the CDR3 is TGTGCCAGCAGCTTGGATGGGTTGGAGCAGTACTTC.

This chain links TRBV5-1 with TRBJ2-1; D is unclear. The CDR3 loop spans 14 amino acids. Germline values: CDR1 SGHRS, CDR2 YFSETQ. The germline V and J ends were trimmed by 1 base and 2 bases, with 7 bases remaining between them. CDR3 in DNA: TGCGCCAGCAGCTTGCGGACCGCCTACAATGAGCAGTTCTTC. This translates into CASSLRTAYNEQFF.

The chain couples TRBV7-9 to TRBJ2-7; 9 nucleotides line up with TRBD1. Germline V CDR1 and CDR2: SEHNR, FQNEAQ (reference sequence). V shed 7 bases and J 4 bases; nucleotides not matched to a gene: 8. The CDR3 has 14 residues. This chain's CDR3 is CASNPGQGPYEQYF. CDR3 sequence (DNA): TGTGCCAGCAACCCGGGACAGGGACCTTACGAGCAGTACTTC.

This chain uses TRBV7-2 with TRBJ2-1, with D uncertain. The V gene's germline CDR1 is SGHTA and CDR2 FQGNSA. The V gene lost 5 bases and the J gene lost 0 bases, with 11 bases spanning the gap. The CDR3 length is 15 residues. CDR3 residues: CASSITPDSYNEQFF. DNA for the CDR3: TGTGCCAGCAGCATAACACCGGACTCCTACAATGAGCAGTTCTTC.